These T cell receptor beta chains were read from a single sample in a study of T-cell memory formation after mild COVID-19. TCRdb reprocessed the 5' RACE reads via MiXCR and lists one record per CDR3 protein. Counted here are about 160,000 distinct CDR3 sequences, about 28% occurring once; the ten biggest clones make up around 11%. Sequencing was performed on PBMCs or a T cell subset sorted from them (not recorded which). The origin of the receptors is an adult woman who had mild COVID-19 (a few samples of this study predate the infection). Cell type and time point are not known. CDR3s include the opening cysteine and the closing phenylalanine or tryptophan. A D gene is named only where the DNA matches it firmly. A row's size may be missing; if present it is once, few, many or a size class.

D gene | J gene | V gene | clone size | CDR3 DNA | CDR3 protein
NA | TRBJ2-2 | TRBV6-6 | NA | TGTGCCAGCAGTTCGCCTAGGGGAGAGCTGTTTTTT | CASSSPRGELFF
NA | TRBJ2-2 | TRBV2 | NA | TGTGCCTCGAATTATGGGTATGGCGGGGAGCTGTTTTTT | CASNYGYGGELFF
NA | TRBJ2-7 | TRBV13 | few | TGTGCCAGCAGCACATTCGGGGCAGGGAAGGTCTCTGGCTACGAGCAGTACTTC | CASSTFGAGKVSGYEQYF
NA | TRBJ2-2 | TRBV6-1 | NA | TGTGCCAGCAGATTAGGGAGAAACACCGGGGAGCTGTTTTTT | CASRLGRNTGELFF
NA | TRBJ2-7 | TRBV6-5 | NA | TGTGCCAGCAGCCAACTGTCCAGGGGACTCCCCTACGAGCAGTACTTC | CASSQLSRGLPYEQYF
TRBD2 | TRBJ2-2 | TRBV6-5 | few | TGTGCCAGCAGCCCCTGGGAGGGGAAGGCCGGGGAGCTGTTTTTT | CASSPWEGKAGELFF
TRBD1 | TRBJ2-2 | TRBV3-1 | NA | TGTGCCAGCAGCCACGAAGGGACAGCCCGCGCGAACACCGGGGAGCTGTTTTTT | CASSHEGTARANTGELFF
NA | TRBJ2-5 | TRBV6-2/TRBV6-3 | NA | TGTGCCAGCAGCTGGGGAAGGGGGGAGACCCAGTACTTC | CASSWGRGETQYF
NA | TRBJ1-1 | TRBV2 | NA | TGTGCCAGCAGTGAAACAGGGCGGACTGAAGCTTTCTTT | CASSETGRTEAFF
TRBD2 | TRBJ2-1 | TRBV12-3/TRBV12-4 | many | TGTGCCAGCAGCATAGCAGGGCGGGGGGCGCGGGATGAGCAGTTCTTC | CASSIAGRGARDEQFF
NA | TRBJ2-3 | TRBV29-1 | few | TGCAGCGTTGCCGCGGGGAAAGCAGATACGCAGTATTTT | CSVAAGKADTQYF
NA | TRBJ2-1 | TRBV3-1 | few | TGTGCCAGCAGCCAATTCTCTCGGACAGAGCAGTTCTTC | CASSQFSRTEQFF
NA | TRBJ1-2 | TRBV20-1 | NA | TGCAGTGCTAGCCCCGCCCGGGAGTCTTATGGCTACACCTTC | CSASPARESYGYTF
TRBD2 | TRBJ2-1 | TRBV5-1 | few | TGCGCCAGCAGCCCTCTGGCTAGCGGGAGGAATGAGCAGTTCTTC | CASSPLASGRNEQFF
NA | TRBJ1-3 | TRBV7-6 | NA | TGTGCCAGCAGCTTAGCGGCGGGGGTCCGTGGAAACACCATATATTTT | CASSLAAGVRGNTIYF
NA | TRBJ2-7 | TRBV12-3/TRBV12-4 | NA | TGTGCCAGCAGTTTTACGGTATGGGCGTCCGAGCAGTACTTC | CASSFTVWASEQYF
NA | TRBJ2-1 | TRBV4-1 | NA | TGCGCCAGCAGCCTCAGAGGGCAGGGATGGGAGCATGAGCAGTTCTTC | CASSLRGQGWEHEQFF
TRBD2 | TRBJ2-5 | TRBV20-1 | few | TGCAGTGCTAGAGCCGTGGCTAGCGGGGGGGCCCCCCCAGAGACCCAGTACTTC | CSARAVASGGAPPETQYF
TRBD2 | TRBJ2-3 | TRBV20-1 | NA | TGCAGTGCTAGAGATGCCGGGACTAGCGGAACATCGAATACGCAGTATTTT | CSARDAGTSGTSNTQYF
TRBD2 | TRBJ2-1 | TRBV5-1 | few | TGCGCCAGCAGCTCGAGCGGGGGGGCCAATGAGCAGTTCTTC | CASSSSGGANEQFF
TRBD1 | TRBJ1-2 | TRBV10-3 | NA | TGTGCCATCAGCGAACCCGGGACAGGGGGCGCGGGTGGCTACACCTTC | CAISEPGTGGAGGYTF
NA | TRBJ2-5 | TRBV9 | NA | TGTGCCAGCAGCGTATCCAGGTCAGAGACCCAGTACTTC | CASSVSRSETQYF
NA | TRBJ2-7 | TRBV4-1 | NA | TGCGCAAGGCAGGGGCCCGAGCAGTACTTC | CARQGPEQYF
TRBD1 | TRBJ1-1 | TRBV6-5 | once | TGTGCCAGCAGTTACTCGTCCGCCGGACAGGTCAACACTGAAGCTTTCTTT | CASSYSSAGQVNTEAFF
NA | TRBJ2-1 | TRBV7-2 | NA | TGTGCCAGCATCGGAGCGGGCCTCAATGAGCAGTTCTTC | CASIGAGLNEQFF